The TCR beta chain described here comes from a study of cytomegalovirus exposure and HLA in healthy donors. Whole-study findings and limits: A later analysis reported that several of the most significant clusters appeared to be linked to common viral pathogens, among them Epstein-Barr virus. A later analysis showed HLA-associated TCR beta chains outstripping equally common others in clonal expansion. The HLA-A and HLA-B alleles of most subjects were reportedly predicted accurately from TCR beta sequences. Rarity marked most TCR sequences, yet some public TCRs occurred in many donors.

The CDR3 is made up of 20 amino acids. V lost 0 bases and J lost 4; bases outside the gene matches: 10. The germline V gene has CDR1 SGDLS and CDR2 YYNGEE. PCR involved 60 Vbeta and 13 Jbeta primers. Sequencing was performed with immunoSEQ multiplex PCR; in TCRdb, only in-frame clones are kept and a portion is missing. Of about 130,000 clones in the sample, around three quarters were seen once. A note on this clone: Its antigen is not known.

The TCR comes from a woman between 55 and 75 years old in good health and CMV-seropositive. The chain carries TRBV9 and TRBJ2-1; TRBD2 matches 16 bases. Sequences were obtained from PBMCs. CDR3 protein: CASSVESGTSGGAWYNEQFF. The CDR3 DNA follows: TGTGCCAGCAGCGTAGAGTCGGGGACTAGCGGGGGGGCCTGGTACAATGAGCAGTTCTTC.